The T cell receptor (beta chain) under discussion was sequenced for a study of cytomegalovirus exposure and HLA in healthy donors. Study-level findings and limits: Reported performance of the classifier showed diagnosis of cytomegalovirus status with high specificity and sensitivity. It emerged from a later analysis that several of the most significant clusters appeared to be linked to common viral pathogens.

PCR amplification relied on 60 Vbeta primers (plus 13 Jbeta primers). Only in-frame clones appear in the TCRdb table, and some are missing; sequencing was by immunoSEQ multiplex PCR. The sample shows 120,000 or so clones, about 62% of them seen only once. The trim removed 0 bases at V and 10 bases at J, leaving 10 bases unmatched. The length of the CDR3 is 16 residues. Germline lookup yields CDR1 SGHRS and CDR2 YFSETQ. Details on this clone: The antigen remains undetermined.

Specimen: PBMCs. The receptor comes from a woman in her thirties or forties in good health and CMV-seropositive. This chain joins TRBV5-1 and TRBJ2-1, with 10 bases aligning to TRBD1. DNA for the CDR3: TGCGCCAGCAGCTTGGCCCCGGGACAGGGGTTGTACGAGCAGTTCTTC. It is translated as CASSLAPGQGLYEQFF.